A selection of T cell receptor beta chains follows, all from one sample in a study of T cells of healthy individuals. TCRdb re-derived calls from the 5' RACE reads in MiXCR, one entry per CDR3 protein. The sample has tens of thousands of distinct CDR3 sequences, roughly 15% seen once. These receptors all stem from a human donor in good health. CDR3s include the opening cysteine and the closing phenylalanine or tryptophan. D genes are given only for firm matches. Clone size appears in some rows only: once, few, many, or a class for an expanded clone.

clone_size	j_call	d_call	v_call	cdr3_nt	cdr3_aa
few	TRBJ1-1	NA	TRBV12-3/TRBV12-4	TGTGCCAGCAGTTTAAGTTTGGGGGCGGCTTTCTTT	CASSLSLGAAFF
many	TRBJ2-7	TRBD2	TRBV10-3	TGTGCCATCAGTGAGTCCACTAGCGGACGCTCCTACGAGCAGTACTTC	CAISESTSGRSYEQYF
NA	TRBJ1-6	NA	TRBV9	TGTGCCAGCAGCGTAGGTGGACACCGGAATTCACCCCTCCACTTT	CASSVGGHRNSPLHF
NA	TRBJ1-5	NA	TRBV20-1	TGCAGTGCTAGTCGGGGGGGCTTTTTGAGCAATCAGCCCCAGCATTTT	CSASRGGFLSNQPQHF
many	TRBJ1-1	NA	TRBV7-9	TGTGCCAGCAGCTTATTCTCTGACAGGACGGCTTTCTTT	CASSLFSDRTAFF
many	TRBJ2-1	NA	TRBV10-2	TGCGCCAGCAGTGCCACGGGGCTCAATGAGCAGTTCTTC	CASSATGLNEQFF
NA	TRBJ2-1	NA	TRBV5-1	TGCGCCAGCAGCTTAACCAGGCTCGACTCCTACAATGAGCAGTTCTTC	CASSLTRLDSYNEQFF
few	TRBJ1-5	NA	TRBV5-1	TGCGCCAGCAGCACTGGGGGGGTTAGCAATCAGCCCCAGCATTTT	CASSTGGVSNQPQHF
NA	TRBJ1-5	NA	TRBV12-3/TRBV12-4	TGTGCCAGCAGTTTAGCGCTGGGGGCGGTTCAGCCCCAGCATTTT	CASSLALGAVQPQHF
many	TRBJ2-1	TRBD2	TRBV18	TGTGCCAGCTCACCAGCTAGCGGGTACAATGAGCAGTTCTTC	CASSPASGYNEQFF
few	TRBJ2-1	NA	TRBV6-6	TGTGCCAGCAGTTACTCGAGGGGGGGGGCCGGTGAGCAGTTCTTC	CASSYSRGGAGEQFF
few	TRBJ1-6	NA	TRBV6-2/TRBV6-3	TGTGCCAGCAGTTACTCTGGCGGCTATTCACCCCTCCACTTT	CASSYSGGYSPLHF
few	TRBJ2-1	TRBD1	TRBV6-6	TGTGCCAGCAGTCGGACCGAATTGTGGGGACAGGGGGGGAATGAGCAGTTCTTC	CASSRTELWGQGGNEQFF
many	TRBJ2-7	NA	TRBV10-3	TGTGCCATCAGAGCTAGCCAGGAAGCCTACGAGCAGTACTTC	CAIRASQEAYEQYF
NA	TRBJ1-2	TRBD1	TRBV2	TGTGCCAGCAGTGCCCTTACAGGGGACTATGGCTACACCTTC	CASSALTGDYGYTF
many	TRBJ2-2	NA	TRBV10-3	TGTGCCATCAGCGGGACACGAAACACCGGGGAGCTGTTTTTT	CAISGTRNTGELFF
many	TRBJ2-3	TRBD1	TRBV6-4	TGTGCCAGCAGCTGGACAGGGGGTACAGATACGCAGTATTTT	CASSWTGGTDTQYF
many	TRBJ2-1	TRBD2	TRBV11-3	TGTGCCAGCAGTACCACGGGACTAGCGGGGGGGCCGTATGAGCAGTTCTTC	CASSTTGLAGGPYEQFF
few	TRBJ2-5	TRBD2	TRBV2	TGTGCCAGCAGTGAAATCCTAGCGGGGGACCAAGAGACCCAGTACTTC	CASSEILAGDQETQYF
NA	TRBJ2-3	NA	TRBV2	TGTGCCACCCCCTCCCGGTGGGGGCATGAAGCAGATACGCAGTATTTT	CATPSRWGHEADTQYF
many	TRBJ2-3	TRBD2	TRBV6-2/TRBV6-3	TGTGCCAGCAGTTTCGGACTAGCGGACCCCACAGATACGCAGTATTTT	CASSFGLADPTDTQYF
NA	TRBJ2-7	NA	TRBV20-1	TGCAGTGCTAGGACAGGATTCAATTCCTACGAGCAGTACTTC	CSARTGFNSYEQYF
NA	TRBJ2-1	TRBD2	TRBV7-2	TGTGCCAGCAGCCCCACTAGCGTATCCTACAATGAGCAGTTCTTC	CASSPTSVSYNEQFF
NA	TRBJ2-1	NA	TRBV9	TGTGCCAGCAGCCGGGCCTACTCCTACAATGAGCAGTTCTTC	CASSRAYSYNEQFF
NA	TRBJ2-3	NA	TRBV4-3	TGCGCCAGCAGCCAGGTTGGCGCCCTTGGGACAGATACGCAGTATTTT	CASSQVGALGTDTQYF
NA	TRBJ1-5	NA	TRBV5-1	TGCGCCAGCAGCCAGGTGGATCAGCCCCAGCATTTT	CASSQVDQPQHF
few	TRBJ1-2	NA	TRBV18	TGTGCCAGCTCACCCAATGCGAATAACTATGGCTACACCTTC	CASSPNANNYGYTF
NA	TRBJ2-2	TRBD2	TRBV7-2	TGTGCCAGCAGCTTAGACCCGGGACTAGCGGGCGGGGAGCTGTTTTTT	CASSLDPGLAGGELFF
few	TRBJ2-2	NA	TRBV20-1	TGCAGTGCTAGAGAAGTTTCATCCGGGGAGCTGTTTTTT	CSAREVSSGELFF
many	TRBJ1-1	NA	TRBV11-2	TGTGCCAGCAGCTCCGGCCCCAGGGGCGAGAACACTGAAGCTTTCTTT	CASSSGPRGENTEAFF
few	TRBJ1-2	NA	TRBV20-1	TGCAGTGCTAGCGTCGGGTGGCGGGACTATGGCTACACCTTC	CSASVGWRDYGYTF
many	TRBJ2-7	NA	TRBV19	TGTGCCAGTACGCGCTACAACCCAAGAAAACACTCCTACGAGCAGTACTTC	CASTRYNPRKHSYEQYF
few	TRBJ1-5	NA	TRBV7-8	TGTGCCAGCAGCCTAGGAAGAAGGAGCAATCAGCCCCAGCATTTT	CASSLGRRSNQPQHF
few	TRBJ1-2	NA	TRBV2	TGTGCCAGCGCCCCGCGGGCGAGAGACTATGGCTACACCTTC	CASAPRARDYGYTF
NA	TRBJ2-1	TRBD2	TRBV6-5	TGTGCCAGCAGTTCTCTAGCGGGGGGGAATGAGCAGTTCTTC	CASSSLAGGNEQFF